One and the same sample provided the 8 T cell receptor beta chains below, sequenced in a study of beta chain features in type 1 diabetes. Expressed TCRB transcripts were sequenced because the isolated RNA had all been reverse transcribed beforehand. Clones were read by immunoSEQ multiplex PCR, and TCRdb kept only the in-frame ones, dropping some. The profile shows about 180,000 clones, around an eighth of them singletons. The sample was central memory CD4+ T cells from blood. These TCRs come from a woman between 18 and 29 years old in good health.

In this sample, this clone turned up a few times. The chain joins TRBV5-6 to TRBJ2-3; 10 nucleotides agree with TRBD1. J lost 6 bases, V lost 1 base, and 5 bases had no gene match. This CDR3 has 15 amino acids. Germline V gives CDR1 SGHDT, CDR2 YYEEEE. CDR3 residues: CASSLSTGGPDTQYF. The CDR3 DNA sequence: TGTGCCAGCAGCTTGTCGACAGGGGGCCCGGATACGCAGTATTTT.

The chain carries TRBV30 and TRBJ1-3, with a tentative D call TRBD1 (6 bases). CDR3 length: 14 amino acids. The V end lost 0 bases, the J end lost 4 bases, and 10 bases lay between the germline ends. The germline CDR1 and CDR2 sequences are GTSNPN and SVGIG (reference sequence). This CDR3 reads CAWSVSGAGNTIYF. The CDR3 DNA is TGTGCCTGGAGTGTATCAGGGGCAGGAAACACCATATATTTT.

This chain joins TRBV29-1 and TRBJ2-7; D is unclear. Germline V CDR1 and CDR2: SQVTM, ANQGSEA. The CDR3 spans 11 residues. V lost 4 bases to trimming and J lost 3 bases, with 7 bases between them. Here the CDR3 reads CSVALLYEQYF. Here the CDR3 DNA reads TGCAGCGTTGCCCTACTCTACGAGCAGTACTTC.

The CDR3: CSVIGTARATNYGYTF. In DNA, the CDR3 is TGCAGCGTGATCGGGACAGCGAGAGCCACTAACTATGGCTACACCTTC. This sequence joins TRBV29-1 and TRBJ1-2; 7 bases align to TRBD1. The CDR3 spans 16 residues. V lost 6 bases and J lost 0; bases outside the gene matches: 13. Germline CDR1 is SQVTM and CDR2 is ANQGSEA.

This clone was seen only a few times. The chain links TRBV19 to TRBJ2-1; 12 positions match TRBD2. Per the germline V gene, CDR1 is LNHDA and CDR2 is SQIVND (reference sequence). V gave up 5 bases and J gave up 6 bases; unmatched junction bases: 5. The CDR3 sequence is 15 residues long. The CDR3 sequence: CASSAASGRGNEQFF. The CDR3 nucleotides are TGTGCCAGTAGTGCCGCTAGCGGGAGGGGCAATGAGCAGTTCTTC.

In this sample, this clone turned up a few times. This chain links TRBV4-1 with TRBJ2-3; maybe TRBD2 (6 bases). V was shortened by 2 bases and J by 5 bases, with 14 bases between the two germline ends. Germline-derived CDR1 and CDR2 are MGHRA and YSYEKL. The CDR3 is 15 residues long. In DNA, the CDR3 is TGCGCCAGCAGCCAAAAGGAGGGCCATTTAGATACGCAGTATTTT. This sequence encodes CASSQKEGHLDTQYF.

The V and J genes are TRBV6-6 and TRBJ2-3; a weak D match, TRBD1 (6 bases). V was shortened by 6 bases and J by 2 bases, with 12 bases between the two germline ends. Germline-derived CDR1 and CDR2 are MNHNY and SVGAGI (reference sequence). CDR3 length: 14 residues. CDR3 sequence (DNA): TGTGCCAGCAGAGACAGGACCTCCACAGATACGCAGTATTTT. This codes for CASRDRTSTDTQYF.

V is TRBV28 and J is TRBJ1-1, with D unresolved. V lost 4 bases and J 2 bases, leaving 8 bases between the germline ends. There are 13 residues in the CDR3. The germline CDR1 and CDR2 sequences are MDHEN and SYDVKM. DNA for the CDR3: TGTGCCAGCAGTTCCTCCAGAAACACTGAAGCTTTCTTT. Translating gives CASSSSRNTEAFF.